A single sample gave rise to the 32 T cell receptor beta chains below, sequenced in a study of regulatory T cells in long-lasting Graves disease. Construction of the TCR beta libraries employed iRepertoire HTBI primers in conjunction with Arm-PCR of CDR3 regions. Each CDR3 protein is one row after TCRdb ran MiXCR on the multiplex PCR reads. The sample lists around 500,000 distinct CDR3 sequences, about 13% occurring once. This sample's time point: newly diagnosed GD, antithyroid drugs for less than 3 months. RNA from PBMCs was the source of the TCR library. In addition, the sample was reused for a study of T cells in Graves' hyperthyroidism and ophthalmopathy.

The sequencing here drew on peripheral blood mononuclear cells (PBMCs), taken at new diagnosis, from a patient treated with antithyroid drugs. The source is a young man with Graves disease.

Many counts were recorded for this clonotype. This chain connects TRBV29-1 to TRBJ1-2; D gene ambiguous. Germline V gene lookup returns CDR1 SQVTM and CDR2 ANQGSEA. The CDR3 contains 13 residues. V dropped 3 bases and J dropped 2 bases, with 10 bases sitting between them. In nucleotides, the CDR3 is TGCAGCGTTGAGCCCTACGTGAACTATGGCTACACCTTC. Residues: CSVEPYVNYGYTF.

This sequence joins TRBV30 and TRBJ1-6; possible D gene TRBD1, 5 bases. Germline CDR1 GTSNPN, CDR2 SVGIG (reference sequence). This CDR3 contains 15 residues. The V end was cut by 3 bases, the J end by 3 bases, with 12 bases between. The CDR3 is CAWSRDSLYNSPLHF. DNA for the CDR3: TGTGCCTGGAGCAGAGACAGCCTCTATAATTCACCCCTCCACTTT.

There are many counts of this clonotype. The chain has TRBV11-2 and TRBJ2-7; 8 nucleotides align to TRBD2. With V trimmed by 5 bases and J by 6 bases, 9 bases remained unmatched. The germline V gene has CDR1 SGHAT and CDR2 FQNNGV. CDR3 length: 14 amino acids. CDR3 sequence: CASSLLSSGLEQYF. The CDR3, as DNA: TGTGCCAGCAGCCTCCTATCTAGCGGGCTCGAGCAGTACTTC.

At least ten counts were recorded for this clonotype. This chain uses TRBV4-2 with TRBJ2-5; 7 bases fit TRBD2. The J segment lost 4 bases and the V segment lost 3 bases, leaving 8 bases of the junction unmatched. This CDR3 is 15 amino acids long. Germline assignment: CDR1 LGHNA and CDR2 YNFKEQ. In DNA form, the CDR3 reads TGTGCCAGCAGCCATGGGAAAGGGGAGGGAGAGACCCAGTACTTC. Protein sequence: CASSHGKGEGETQYF.

This rearrangement joins TRBV5-5 to TRBJ2-7; D is unclear. This CDR3 is 16 amino acids long. Germline CDR1 and CDR2: SGHKS and YYEKEE (reference sequence). Trimming removed 0 bases at V and 3 bases at J, with 16 bases between. In nucleotides, the CDR3 is TGTGCCAGCAGCTTGGTCAGAACTGGGCGGAACTACGAGCAGTACTTC. Translation: CASSLVRTGRNYEQYF.

This clonotype was detected many times. The chain is built from TRBV2 and TRBJ1-5; no reliable D call. Germline V lookup: CDR1 SNHLY, CDR2 FYNNEI. V was shortened by 6 bases and J by 4 bases, with 10 bases between the two germline ends. This CDR3 is built from 13 residues. In DNA form, the CDR3 reads TGTGCCAGCAGGGGATGGATTAATCAGCCCCAGCATTTT. It codes for CASRGWINQPQHF.

This clonotype occurred many times. This chain connects TRBV5-1 to TRBJ2-7; 8 bases are a match to TRBD1. The CDR3 consists of 17 residues. Trimming removed 4 bases from V and 5 bases from J; junction bases left unmatched: 17. Germline-derived CDR1 and CDR2 are SGHRS and YFSETQ. CDR3 bases: TGCGCCAGCAGCGCAACCGGCAGGGGGCGAGGTATGCACGAGCAGTACTTC. The encoded protein is CASSATGRGRGMHEQYF.

The chain carries TRBV27 and TRBJ2-5, with D tentatively TRBD1 or TRBD2 (5 bases each). From germline, CDR1 is MNHEY and CDR2 SMNVEV (reference sequence). The CDR3 extends over 19 amino acids. V gave up 8 bases and J gave up 1 base, with 29 bases separating them. DNA of the CDR3: TGTGCCAGCGGTCGGACACCGAACACCGGGGAGCTGGCCCAAGAGACCCAGTACTTC. Its protein is CASGRTPNTGELAQETQYF.

J is TRBJ2-3 and V is TRBV5-8; perhaps TRBD1 as D (7 bases). The CDR3 contains 13 residues. Germline CDR1 is SGHTS and CDR2 is YDEGEE. Trimming removed 10 bases from V and 1 base from J, with 13 bases in between. CDR3 in amino acids: CAGGGFGTDTQYF. CDR3 DNA sequence: TGTGCCGGAGGGGGCTTCGGCACAGATACGCAGTATTTT.

In this sample, this clonotype turned up a few times. The chain has TRBV27 and TRBJ2-2, with 11 bases fitting TRBD2. V shed 6 bases, J shed 6 bases, and the junction held 6 bases outside the gene matches. The CDR3 loop spans 15 amino acids. CDR1 is MNHEY and CDR2 is SMNVEV in the germline V gene (reference sequence). CDR3 region: CASSLAGGGPGELFF. In nucleotides, the CDR3 is TGTGCCAGCAGCTTAGCGGGAGGGGGTCCCGGGGAGCTGTTTTTT.

This clonotype has only a few counts. The rearrangement joins TRBV3-1 to TRBJ1-1; D remains unclear. CDR1 is LGHDT and CDR2 is YNNKEL in the germline V gene (reference sequence). V dropped 3 bases and J dropped 5 bases, with 13 bases sitting between them. The CDR3 spans 14 residues. The CDR3 loop reads CASSQESRRTEAFF. CDR3 DNA sequence: TGTGCCAGCAGCCAGGAGTCACGTAGAACTGAAGCTTTCTTT.

This clonotype came up a few times. The V and J genes are TRBV19 and TRBJ2-1; 9 positions agree with TRBD1. The trim removed 4 bases at V and 6 bases at J, leaving 7 bases unmatched. The V gene's germline CDR1 is LNHDA and CDR2 SQIVND (reference sequence). The CDR3 length is 15 residues. The CDR3 sequence: CASSTRDREGNEQFF. Here the CDR3 DNA reads TGTGCCAGTAGTACTCGGGACAGGGAGGGCAATGAGCAGTTCTTC.

This chain uses TRBV4-2 with TRBJ2-5, with 9 bases fitting TRBD2. The CDR3 is 19 residues long. CDR1 is LGHNA and CDR2 is YNFKEQ in the germline V gene. The ends lost 3 bases at V and 0 bases at J; junction bases unmatched: 14. CDR3 region: CASSQTRTSSGEYQETQYF. In DNA, the CDR3 is TGTGCCAGCAGCCAGACACGAACCTCTAGCGGGGAGTACCAAGAGACCCAGTACTTC.

In this sample, this clonotype turned up a few times. The genes are TRBV4-1 and TRBJ1-1, with D possibly TRBD1 on 6 matching bases. Germline lookup yields CDR1 MGHRA and CDR2 YSYEKL. The germline V and J ends were trimmed by 1 base and 7 bases, with 13 bases remaining between them. The CDR3 is made up of 14 amino acids. This chain's CDR3 is CASSQVQGGVEAFF. The CDR3 DNA is TGCGCCAGCAGCCAAGTTCAAGGGGGGGTTGAAGCTTTCTTT.

This clonotype was recorded many times. The gene calls are TRBV10-3 and TRBJ1-1; the D gene is possibly TRBD1 (6 bases). Germline CDR1 is ENHRY and CDR2 is SYGVKD. Trimming cost V 4 bases and J 4 bases, with 10 bases left between them. The CDR3 extends over 13 amino acids. In nucleotides, the CDR3 is TGTGCCATCAGTGGGGGGGGCCGCACTGAAGCTTTCTTT. Translating gives CAISGGGRTEAFF.

In its sample, this clonotype was seen many times. V gene TRBV7-9 combines with J gene TRBJ1-2, with D hard to call. This CDR3 has 14 residues. V was shortened by 1 base and J by 4 bases, with 10 bases between the two germline ends. Germline V CDR1 and CDR2: SEHNR, FQNEAQ (reference sequence). The chain's CDR3 is CASSLVQLPYGYTF. The CDR3 nucleotides read TGTGCCAGCAGCTTAGTACAGCTACCCTATGGCTACACCTTC.

On this clonotype: A much more abundant neighbour one base away suggests this may be a read error. The chain has TRBV12-3 or TRBV12-4 and TRBJ1-5, with a tentative D call TRBD1 (5 bases). The V gene lost 6 bases and the J gene lost 4 bases, with 19 bases spanning the gap. The length of the CDR3 is 16 residues. DNA for the CDR3: TGTGCCAGCAGCGCCGTAATAGGACGGGGGAATCAGCCCCAGCATTTT. Its protein is CASSAVIGRGNQPQHF.

This clonotype was seen only a few times. The chain couples TRBV12-3 or TRBV12-4 to TRBJ2-5; a possible D gene is TRBD2 (6 bases). V gave up 1 base and J gave up 2 bases, with 17 bases separating them. There are 17 residues in the CDR3. The CDR3: CASSLGLGGDVQETQYF. As DNA, the CDR3 is TGTGCCAGCAGTTTAGGGCTCGGGGGAGACGTTCAAGAGACCCAGTACTTC.

This clonotype was seen many times. The rearrangement uses TRBV7-9 and TRBJ2-1; possible D gene TRBD2, 6 bases. With 4 bases removed from V and 5 bases from J, the gap between germline ends came to 12 bases. CDR3 length: 14 amino acids. CDR1 is SEHNR and CDR2 is FQNEAQ in the germline V gene (reference sequence). CDR3: CASSSIAEDNEQFF. The CDR3 DNA follows: TGTGCCAGCAGCTCCATAGCGGAAGACAATGAGCAGTTCTTC.

The rearrangement joins TRBV4-1 to TRBJ1-5; D is possibly TRBD1 (6 bases). The CDR3 spans 15 residues. Germline V gene lookup returns CDR1 MGHRA and CDR2 YSYEKL. With 1 base removed from V and 4 bases from J, the gap between germline ends came to 11 bases. CDR3: CASSQGGANNQPQHF. The CDR3 DNA reads as TGCGCCAGCAGCCAAGGGGGGGCCAATAATCAGCCCCAGCATTTT.

The sample holds many counts of this clonotype. This chain links TRBV19 with TRBJ2-6; D gene uncertain. The CDR3 sequence is 16 residues long. V was shortened by 3 bases and J by 2 bases, with 11 bases between the two germline ends. Germline CDR1 and CDR2: LNHDA and SQIVND (reference sequence). The chain's CDR3 is CASSMTQRAGANVLTF. The DNA for the CDR3 is TGTGCCAGTAGTATGACCCAACGAGCTGGGGCCAACGTCCTGACTTTC.

The V call is TRBV4-1, the J call TRBJ2-7; the match to TRBD2 covers 11 bases. Germline V gene sequence: CDR1 MGHRA, CDR2 YSYEKL. The CDR3 extends over 17 amino acids. V dropped 0 bases and J dropped 3; count of bases not matched to a gene: 7. As DNA, the CDR3 is TGCGCCAGCAGCCAAGAGGTCCGACTAGCGGGAAGCTACGAGCAGTACTTC. The encoded protein is CASSQEVRLAGSYEQYF.

This clonotype was counted only a few times. V and J are TRBV5-6 and TRBJ2-1; perhaps TRBD2 as D (6 bases). V was pared by 3 bases and J by 0 bases, with 13 bases between. Germline V gene data show CDR1 as SGHDT and CDR2 as YYEEEE. This CDR3 is 16 amino acids long. The CDR3 is CASSWRGPSSYNEQFF. In DNA form, the CDR3 reads TGTGCCAGCAGCTGGAGGGGCCCGAGCTCCTACAATGAGCAGTTCTTC. Filled out from reference TRBV5-6 and TRBJ2-1, the complete variable domain reads DAGVTQSPTHLIKTRGQQVTLRCSPKSGHDTVSWYQQALGQGPQFIFQYYEEEERQRGNFPDRFSGHQFPNYSSELNVNALLLGDSALYLCASSWRGPSSYNEQFFGPGTRLTVL.

The rearrangement joins TRBV18 to TRBJ2-7; 10 nucleotides match TRBD2. CDR3 size: 20 residues. V gave up 3 bases and J gave up 3 bases; unmatched junction bases: 20. The V gene's germline CDR1 is KGHSH and CDR2 LQKENI. The CDR3 loop is CASSPSDASGSYAMLYEQYF. The CDR3, as DNA: TGTGCCAGCTCACCTTCGGACGCTAGCGGGAGTTATGCGATGCTCTACGAGCAGTACTTC. Full variable domain (missing parts from reference TRBV18 and TRBJ2-7): NAGVMQNPRHLVRRRGQEARLRCSPMKGHSHVYWYRQLPEEGLKFMVYLQKENIIDESGMPKERFSAEFPKEGPSILRIQQVVRGDSAAYFCASSPSDASGSYAMLYEQYFGPGTRLTVT.

J is TRBJ2-5 and V is TRBV11-1, with D possibly TRBD2 on 6 matching bases. Trimming removed 1 base at V and 5 bases at J, with 14 bases between. CDR1 is SGHAT and CDR2 is FQDESV in the germline V gene (reference sequence). The CDR3 contains 15 residues. Here the CDR3 reads CASSLGRDSWETQYF. The CDR3 nucleotides are TGTGCCAGCAGCTTAGGCCGGGACTCATGGGAGACCCAGTACTTC.

This clonotype occurred a few times. The chain links TRBV19 to TRBJ1-5; a weak D match, TRBD1 (5 bases). V was shortened by 5 bases and J by 0 bases, with 11 bases between the two germline ends. Germline CDR1 LNHDA, CDR2 SQIVND (reference sequence). The CDR3 covers 15 residues. DNA for the CDR3: TGTGCCAGTAGTGGAACAGGTGATAGCAATCAGCCCCAGCATTTT. This codes for CASSGTGDSNQPQHF.

This clonotype was found many times. The V gene is TRBV2, the J gene TRBJ2-2, with D possibly matching TRBD2 (5 bases). Germline lookup yields CDR1 SNHLY and CDR2 FYNNEI. The CDR3 spans 13 residues. V was pared by 10 bases and J by 2 bases, with 11 bases between. CDR3 in amino acids: CATRTDNTGELFF. The DNA for the CDR3 is TGTGCCACCCGGACTGACAACACCGGGGAGCTGTTTTTT.

There are a few counts of this clonotype. The chain is built from TRBV20-1 and TRBJ1-2, with 7 bases aligning to TRBD1. The CDR3 spans 13 residues. J was trimmed by 7 bases and V by 6 bases; bases with no gene match: 11. CDR1 DFQATT and CDR2 SNEGSKA come from the germline V gene (reference sequence). CDR3 amino acids: CSAESGGKGGYTF. Written as DNA, the CDR3 is TGCAGTGCCGAGTCAGGGGGTAAAGGTGGCTACACCTTC.

In this sample, this clonotype turned up many times. The gene calls are TRBV2 and TRBJ1-4; D is ambiguous. Trimming left V 7 bases short and J 2 bases short, with 11 bases between. Germline V gene data show CDR1 as SNHLY and CDR2 as FYNNEI. The CDR3 has 14 residues. The CDR3 loop is CASNPGFTNEKLFF. The CDR3, as DNA: TGTGCCAGCAATCCCGGGTTCACTAATGAAAAACTGTTTTTT.

This clonotype has at least ten counts. A junction end diverges from the germline sequence, so it may reflect a read error. The rearrangement links TRBV6-1 to TRBJ2-2; the D gene is possibly TRBD1 (5 bases). Germline V CDR1 and CDR2: MNHNS, SASEGT. The CDR3 is 15 amino acids. The CDR3 is CASSEDQGGTGELFF. CDR3 in DNA: TGTGCCAGCAGCGAAGACCAGGGCGGCACCGGGGAGCTGTTTTTT.

J is TRBJ1-5 and V is TRBV7-8; D remains ambiguous. The germline gives CDR1 SGHVS, CDR2 FQNEAQ. Trimming cost V 1 base and J 1 base, with 11 bases left between them. The CDR3 runs 16 residues. CDR3 sequence reads: CASSLEGLSSNQPQHF. CDR3 coding DNA: TGTGCCAGCAGCTTAGAAGGGTTGTCCAGCAATCAGCCCCAGCATTTT.

This clonotype has at least ten counts. The chain links TRBV12-5 to TRBJ1-1, with D tentatively TRBD1 (5 bases). V was cut by 0 bases and J by 1 base, with 18 bases left in between. Germline CDR1 reads LGHNT; CDR2 reads FRNRAP. The CDR3 covers 18 residues. CDR3 bases: TGTGCTAGTGGTTTGGTAAACCCGCGACAGCGGACGAACACTGAAGCTTTCTTT. Its translation is CASGLVNPRQRTNTEAFF.